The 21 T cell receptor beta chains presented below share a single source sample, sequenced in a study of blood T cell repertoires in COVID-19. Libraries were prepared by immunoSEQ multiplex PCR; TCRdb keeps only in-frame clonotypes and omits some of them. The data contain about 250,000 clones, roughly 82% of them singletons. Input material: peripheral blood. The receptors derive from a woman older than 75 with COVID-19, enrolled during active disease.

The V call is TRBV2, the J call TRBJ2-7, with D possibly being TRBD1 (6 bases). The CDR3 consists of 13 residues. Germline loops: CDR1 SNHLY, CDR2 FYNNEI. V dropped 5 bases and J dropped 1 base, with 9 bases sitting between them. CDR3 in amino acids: CASSTGTSYEQYV. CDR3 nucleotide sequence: TGTGCCAGCAGTACCGGGACATCCTACGAGCAGTACGTC.

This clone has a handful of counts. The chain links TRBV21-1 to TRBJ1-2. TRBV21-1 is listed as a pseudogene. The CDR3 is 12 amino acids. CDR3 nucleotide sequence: TGTGCCAGCAGCAAGAAGGAGGGCGGCTACACCTTC. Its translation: CASSKKEGGYTF.

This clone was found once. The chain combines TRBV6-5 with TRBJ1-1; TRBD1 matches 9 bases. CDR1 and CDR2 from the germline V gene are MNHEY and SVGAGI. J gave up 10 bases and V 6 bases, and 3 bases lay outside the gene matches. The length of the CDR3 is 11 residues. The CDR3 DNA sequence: TGTGCCAGCAGGTTGACAGGGGGAGCTTTCTTT. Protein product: CASRLTGGAFF.

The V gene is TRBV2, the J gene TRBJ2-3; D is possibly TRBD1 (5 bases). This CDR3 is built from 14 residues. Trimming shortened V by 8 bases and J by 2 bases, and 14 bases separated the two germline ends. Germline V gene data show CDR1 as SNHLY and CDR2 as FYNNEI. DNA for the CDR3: TGTGCCAGCCTGATGGCCAGGGCCACAGATACGCAGTATTTT. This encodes CASLMARATDTQYF.

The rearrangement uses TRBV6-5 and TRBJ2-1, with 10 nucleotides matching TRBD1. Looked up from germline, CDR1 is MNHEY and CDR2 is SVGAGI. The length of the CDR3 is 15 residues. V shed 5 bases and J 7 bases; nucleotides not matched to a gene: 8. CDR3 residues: CASSTDRGRTNEQFF. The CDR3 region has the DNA TGTGCCAGCAGTACCGACAGGGGGCGCACAAATGAGCAGTTCTTC.

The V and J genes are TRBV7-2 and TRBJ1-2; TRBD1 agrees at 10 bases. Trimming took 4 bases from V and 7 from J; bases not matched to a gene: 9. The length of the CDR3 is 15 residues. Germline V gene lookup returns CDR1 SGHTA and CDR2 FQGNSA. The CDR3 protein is CASSSPKGQGLGYTF. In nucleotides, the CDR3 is TGTGCCAGCAGCTCCCCAAAGGGACAGGGGCTTGGCTACACCTTC.

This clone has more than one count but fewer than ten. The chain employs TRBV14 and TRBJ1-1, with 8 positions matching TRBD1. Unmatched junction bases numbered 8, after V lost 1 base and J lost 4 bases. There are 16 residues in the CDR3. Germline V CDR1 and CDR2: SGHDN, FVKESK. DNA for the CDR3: TGTGCCAGCAGCCAAGGCCCCGGACAGGGAAGCACTGAAGCTTTCTTT. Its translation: CASSQGPGQGSTEAFF. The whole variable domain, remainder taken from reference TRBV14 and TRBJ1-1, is EAGVTQFPSHSVIEKGQTVTLRCDPISGHDNLYWYRRVMGKEIKFLLHFVKESKQDESGMPNNRFLAERTGGTYSTLKVQPAELEDSGVYFCASSQGPGQGSTEAFFGQGTRLTVV.

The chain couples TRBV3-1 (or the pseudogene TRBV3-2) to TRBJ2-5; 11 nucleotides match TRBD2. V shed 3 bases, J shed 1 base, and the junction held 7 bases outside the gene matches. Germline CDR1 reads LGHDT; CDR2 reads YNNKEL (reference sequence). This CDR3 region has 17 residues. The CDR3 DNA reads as TGTGCCAGCAGCCAGAGACTAGCGGGGAAAATCCAAGAGACCCAGTACTTC. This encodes CASSQRLAGKIQETQYF.

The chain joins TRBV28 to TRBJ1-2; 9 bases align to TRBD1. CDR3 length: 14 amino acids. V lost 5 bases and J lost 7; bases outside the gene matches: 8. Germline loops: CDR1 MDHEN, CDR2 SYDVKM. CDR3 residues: CASSTPGQGRGYTF. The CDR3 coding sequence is TGTGCCAGCAGTACTCCGGGACAGGGACGTGGCTACACCTTC.

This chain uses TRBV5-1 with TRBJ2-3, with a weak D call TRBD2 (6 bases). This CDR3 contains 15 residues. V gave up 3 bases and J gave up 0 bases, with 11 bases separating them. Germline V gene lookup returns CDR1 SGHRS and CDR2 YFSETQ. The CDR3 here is CASSWGGISTDTQYF. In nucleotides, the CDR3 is TGCGCCAGCAGCTGGGGCGGGATAAGCACAGATACGCAGTATTTT.

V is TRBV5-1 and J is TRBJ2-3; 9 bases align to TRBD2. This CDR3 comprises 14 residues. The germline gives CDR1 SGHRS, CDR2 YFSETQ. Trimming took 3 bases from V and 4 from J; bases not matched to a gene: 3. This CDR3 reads CASSWTSVPDTQYF. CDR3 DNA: TGCGCCAGCAGCTGGACTAGCGTCCCAGATACGCAGTATTTT.

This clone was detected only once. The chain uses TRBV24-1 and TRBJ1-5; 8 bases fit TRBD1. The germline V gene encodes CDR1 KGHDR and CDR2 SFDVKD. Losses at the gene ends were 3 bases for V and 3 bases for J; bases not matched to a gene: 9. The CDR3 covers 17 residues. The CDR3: CATSDPGQGWDNQPQHF. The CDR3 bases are TGTGCCACCAGTGATCCAGGACAGGGATGGGACAATCAGCCCCAGCATTTT.

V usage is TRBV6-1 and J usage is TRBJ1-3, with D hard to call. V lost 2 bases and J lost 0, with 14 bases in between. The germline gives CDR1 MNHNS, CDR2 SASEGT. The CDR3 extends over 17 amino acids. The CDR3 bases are TGTGCCAGCAGTGAACCAGGCACCCTCGGCTCTGGAAACACCATATATTTT. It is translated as CASSEPGTLGSGNTIYF.

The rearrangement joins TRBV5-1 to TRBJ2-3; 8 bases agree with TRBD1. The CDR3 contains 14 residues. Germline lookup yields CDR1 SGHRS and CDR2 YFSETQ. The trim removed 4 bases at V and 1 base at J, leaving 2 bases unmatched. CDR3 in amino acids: CASSQGQGTDTQYF. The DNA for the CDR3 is TGCGCCAGCAGCCAGGGACAGGGCACAGATACGCAGTATTTT.

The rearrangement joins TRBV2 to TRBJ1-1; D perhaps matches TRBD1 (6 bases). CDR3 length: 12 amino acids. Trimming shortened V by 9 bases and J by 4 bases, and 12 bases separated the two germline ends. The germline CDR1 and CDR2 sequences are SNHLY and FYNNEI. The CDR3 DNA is TGTGCCAGTCGCCAGGGGCCCACTGAAGCTTTCTTT. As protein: CASRQGPTEAFF.

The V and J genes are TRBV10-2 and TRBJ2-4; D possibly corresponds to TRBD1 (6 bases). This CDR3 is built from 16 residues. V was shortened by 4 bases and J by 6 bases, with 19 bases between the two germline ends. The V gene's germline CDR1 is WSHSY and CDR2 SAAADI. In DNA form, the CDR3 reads TGCGCCAGCAGTGGGGGCGAGACAGGAGTGCCAAACATTCAGTACTTC. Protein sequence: CASSGGETGVPNIQYF.

CDR3 in amino acids: CASSYLGQGDIQYF. CDR3 nucleotide sequence: TGTGCCAGCAGTTACCTGGGACAGGGGGACATTCAGTACTTC. The chain combines TRBV6-6 with TRBJ2-4; 11 nucleotides match TRBD1. Germline-derived CDR1 and CDR2 are MNHNY and SVGAGI (reference sequence). V dropped 2 bases and J dropped 8; count of bases not matched to a gene: 2. The length of the CDR3 is 14 residues.

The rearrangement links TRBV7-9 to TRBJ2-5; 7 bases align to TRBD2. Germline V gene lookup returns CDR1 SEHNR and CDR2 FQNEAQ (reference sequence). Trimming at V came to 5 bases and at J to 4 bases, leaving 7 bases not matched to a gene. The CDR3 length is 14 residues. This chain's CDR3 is CASSPVASGETQYF. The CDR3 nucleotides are TGTGCCAGCAGCCCAGTTGCTAGCGGAGAGACCCAGTACTTC.

In DNA, the CDR3 is TGTGCCAGCAGCTACCGAGGCGATCAGCCCCAGCATTTT. Translation: CASSYRGDQPQHF. This sequence joins TRBV7-2 and TRBJ1-5; D not certain. This CDR3 has 13 amino acids. Trimming took 4 bases from V and 5 from J, leaving 9 bases between them. Per germline, CDR1 SGHTA and CDR2 FQGNSA.

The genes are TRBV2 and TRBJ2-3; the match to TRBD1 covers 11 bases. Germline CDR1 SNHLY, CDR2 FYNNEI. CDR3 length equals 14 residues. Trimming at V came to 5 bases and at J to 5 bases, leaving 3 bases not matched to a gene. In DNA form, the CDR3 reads TGTGCCAGCAGTTTGGGACAGGGGGAAGATACGCAGTATTTT. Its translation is CASSLGQGEDTQYF.

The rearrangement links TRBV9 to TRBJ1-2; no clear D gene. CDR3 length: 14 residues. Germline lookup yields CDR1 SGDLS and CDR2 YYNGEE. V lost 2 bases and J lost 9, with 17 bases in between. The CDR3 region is CASSVGRRDVSYTF. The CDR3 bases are TGTGCCAGCAGCGTTGGGAGGAGGGATGTCAGCTACACCTTC.